This TCR beta chain came from a study of shared clonotypes between healthy human individuals. Study-wide results and limits: Compared with clonotypes that all four donors shared, non-shared clonotypes had lower generation probabilities.

This clone appeared a single time. The antigen is not known. V gave up 4 bases and J gave up 4 bases; unmatched junction bases: 5. This CDR3 has 15 residues. CDR1 SNHLY and CDR2 FYNNEI come from the germline V gene. Profiled with immunoSEQ multiplex PCR; TCRdb holds only in-frame clones, not every one. Among millions of clones, 85% to 95% were seen once, and the ten largest hold 0.1% to 0.15%. The chain couples TRBV2 to TRBJ2-2, with TRBD2 matching over 8 bases. Sequencing used naive CD4+ T cells sorted from blood. Subset indicated: CD45RA+ positively selected. This TCR came from a man younger than 35 in good health. The CDR3: CASSGAGGPTGELFF. The DNA for the CDR3 is TGTGCCAGCAGTGGCGCGGGGGGACCCACCGGGGAGCTGTTTTTT.